What follows is one T cell receptor beta chain and its context. Trimming pared 5 bases from V and 2 bases from J, leaving 13 bases between. Germline V gene lookup returns CDR1 SEHNR and CDR2 FQNEAQ (reference sequence). The CDR3 sequence is 15 residues long. Donors comprised only Caucasian adults living in Nashville, Tennessee. Division of CD4+ cells produced a CD45RA+ naive subset and a CD45RA-negative memory subset. This sample is part of a study of shared clonotypes between healthy human individuals. Replicate sorted-subset PCRs were loaded with around 220 ng DNA, about 28,000 T cell genomes. The data were produced by immunoSEQ multiplex PCR, yet TCRdb's version contains in-frame clones alone and is incomplete. The sample has about 990,000 clones; approximately 80% are singletons.

Sequenced material: memory CD4+ T cells from PBMCs. As to subset: CD45RA-negative fraction. The chain couples TRBV7-9 to TRBJ2-1; a possible D gene is TRBD1 (5 bases). This TCR derives from a man between 18 and 35 years old in good health. Some clones in this sample may be carry-over from other donors' samples. The CDR3 DNA reads as TGTGCCAGCAGCCCCAAGGGGTCAACCTACAATGAGCAGTTCTTC. Amino acid sequence: CASSPKGSTYNEQFF.